This T cell receptor beta chain appears in the sequencing data of a study of tumor T cells in aggressive B-cell lymphoma. The data were produced by immunoSEQ multiplex PCR, yet TCRdb's version contains in-frame clones alone and is incomplete. The table includes about 6,600 clones, 88% detected once. Deletions cut 5 bases from V and 0 bases from J, with 5 bases between. There are 11 residues in the CDR3. Per germline, CDR1 GTSNPN and CDR2 SVGIG (reference sequence). This sequence originates from an adult with diffuse large B cell lymphoma. Some clones in this sample may be carry-over from other donors' samples. The chain couples TRBV30 to TRBJ2-7; D gene uncertain. Sequencing was performed on tumor tissue. The CDR3 loop reads CAWATSYEQYF. The CDR3 DNA is TGTGCCTGGGCTACCTCCTACGAGCAGTACTTC.